These T cell receptor beta chains were read from a single sample in a study of blood T cells in healthy people across ages. TCRdb reprocessed the 5' RACE reads with MiXCR, giving one entry per CDR3 protein. The sample has 750,000 to 950,000 distinct CDR3 sequences; approximately 55% are singletons. The sequencing sample was made of blood. These receptors were taken from a man older than 75 in good health. CDR3s include the opening cysteine and the closing phenylalanine or tryptophan. D genes are given only for firm matches. Clone size, where shown, is once, few, many, or a class for clones that have expanded.

d_gene: NA; abundance: NA; j_gene: TRBJ2-3; v_gene: TRBV27; CDR3aa: CASSRSRARGSTDTQYF; CDR3nt: TGTGCCAGCAGTCGATCCCGCGCAAGGGGGAGCACAGATACGCAGTATTTT
d_gene: TRBD1; abundance: few; j_gene: TRBJ1-2; v_gene: TRBV6-1; CDR3aa: CASSIRDRVYGYTF; CDR3nt: TGTGCCAGCAGTATCCGGGACAGGGTCTATGGCTACACCTTC
d_gene: NA; abundance: NA; j_gene: TRBJ2-4; v_gene: TRBV20-1; CDR3aa: CSTVTWAGAKNIQYF; CDR3nt: TGCAGTACCGTAACATGGGCCGGGGCCAAAAACATTCAGTACTTC
d_gene: TRBD1; abundance: NA; j_gene: TRBJ2-5; v_gene: TRBV20-1; CDR3aa: CSAGQKDKTQYF; CDR3nt: TGCAGTGCGGGACAGAAAGACAAGACCCAGTACTTC
d_gene: TRBD2; abundance: NA; j_gene: TRBJ2-1; v_gene: TRBV7-9; CDR3aa: CASSSLGLAKYNEQFF; CDR3nt: TGTGCCAGCAGCTCGCTCGGACTAGCGAAATACAATGAGCAGTTCTTC
d_gene: TRBD2; abundance: NA; j_gene: TRBJ2-1; v_gene: TRBV12-3/TRBV12-4; CDR3aa: CATRPAGGGYEQFF; CDR3nt: TGTGCCACCCGGCCAGCGGGAGGGGGCTATGAGCAGTTCTTC
d_gene: TRBD1; abundance: NA; j_gene: TRBJ2-7; v_gene: TRBV20-1; CDR3aa: CSARDLRTGVYEQYF; CDR3nt: TGCAGTGCTAGAGATCTACGGACAGGGGTCTACGAGCAGTACTTC
d_gene: NA; abundance: NA; j_gene: TRBJ1-2; v_gene: TRBV6-5; CDR3aa: CASSYSGRGSGYTF; CDR3nt: TGTGCCAGCAGTTACTCTGGCAGGGGATCTGGCTACACCTTC
d_gene: TRBD1; abundance: NA; j_gene: TRBJ2-1; v_gene: TRBV10-3; CDR3aa: CAIRGQQSYNEQFF; CDR3nt: TGTGCCATCCGGGGACAGCAGTCCTACAATGAGCAGTTCTTC
d_gene: TRBD1; abundance: many; j_gene: TRBJ2-2; v_gene: TRBV7-9; CDR3aa: CASSFRQGVDTGELFF; CDR3nt: TGTGCCAGCAGCTTTAGACAGGGCGTCGACACCGGGGAGCTGTTTTTT
d_gene: NA; abundance: few; j_gene: TRBJ2-1; v_gene: TRBV4-2; CDR3aa: CASTNRDARNEQFF; CDR3nt: TGTGCCAGCACGAACCGGGACGCCCGCAATGAGCAGTTCTTC
d_gene: NA; abundance: NA; j_gene: TRBJ2-5; v_gene: TRBV24-1; CDR3aa: CATSDPRGGKTQYF; CDR3nt: TGTGCCACCAGTGATCCCCGTGGTGGAAAGACCCAGTACTTC
d_gene: NA; abundance: NA; j_gene: TRBJ2-7; v_gene: TRBV12-3/TRBV12-4; CDR3aa: CASSFGWGTGLDEQYF; CDR3nt: TGTGCCAGCAGTTTTGGGTGGGGAACCGGCCTCGACGAGCAGTACTTC
d_gene: NA; abundance: NA; j_gene: TRBJ2-7; v_gene: TRBV12-3/TRBV12-4; CDR3aa: CAVDPQTYEQYF; CDR3nt: TGTGCCGTGGACCCTCAGACCTACGAGCAGTACTTC
d_gene: NA; abundance: few; j_gene: TRBJ1-4; v_gene: TRBV7-9; CDR3aa: CASSLEGLKLFF; CDR3nt: TGTGCCAGCAGCTTAGAGGGACTTAAACTGTTTTTT
d_gene: NA; abundance: once; j_gene: TRBJ2-3; v_gene: TRBV6-1; CDR3aa: CASSEDPTEAGTQYF; CDR3nt: TGTGCCAGCAGTGAAGACCCCACAGAGGCAGGTACGCAGTATTTT
d_gene: TRBD1; abundance: NA; j_gene: TRBJ1-2; v_gene: TRBV20-1; CDR3aa: CSATDRANYGYTF; CDR3nt: TGCAGTGCTACCGACAGGGCTAACTATGGCTACACCTTC
d_gene: TRBD2; abundance: NA; j_gene: TRBJ2-1; v_gene: TRBV7-2; CDR3aa: CASSPGTRVYNEQFF; CDR3nt: TGTGCCAGCAGCCCCGGGACTAGGGTGTACAATGAGCAGTTCTTC
d_gene: TRBD2; abundance: few; j_gene: TRBJ2-7; v_gene: TRBV7-2; CDR3aa: CASSSRAGGTYEQYF; CDR3nt: TGTGCCAGCAGCTCCCGAGCGGGAGGGACCTACGAGCAGTACTTC
d_gene: NA; abundance: NA; j_gene: TRBJ2-5; v_gene: TRBV28; CDR3aa: CASSLRVPWTQYF; CDR3nt: TGTGCCAGCAGTTTAAGGGTGCCGTGGACCCAGTACTTC
d_gene: TRBD1; abundance: few; j_gene: TRBJ2-1; v_gene: TRBV9; CDR3aa: CASSVGLPGQGYNEQFF; CDR3nt: TGTGCCAGCAGCGTAGGACTCCCGGGACAGGGATACAATGAGCAGTTCTTC
d_gene: NA; abundance: NA; j_gene: TRBJ1-2; v_gene: TRBV9; CDR3aa: CASSVADQGGYTF; CDR3nt: TGTGCCAGCAGCGTAGCGGACCAGGGGGGCTACACCTTC
d_gene: NA; abundance: NA; j_gene: TRBJ2-5; v_gene: TRBV11-1; CDR3aa: CASSLEVGSEQYF; CDR3nt: TGTGCCAGCAGCTTAGAGGTCGGAAGTGAGCAGTACTTC
d_gene: TRBD1; abundance: NA; j_gene: TRBJ2-7; v_gene: TRBV18; CDR3aa: CASSPVAGGNEQYF; CDR3nt: TGTGCCAGCTCCCCAGTGGCAGGGGGCAACGAGCAGTACTTC
d_gene: TRBD2; abundance: NA; j_gene: TRBJ2-1; v_gene: TRBV6-1; CDR3aa: CASGPSASGIVSYEQFF; CDR3nt: TGTGCCAGCGGCCCGAGCGCTAGCGGGATCGTCAGCTATGAGCAGTTCTTC
d_gene: TRBD2; abundance: NA; j_gene: TRBJ2-1; v_gene: TRBV10-3; CDR3aa: CAIRPTLADLSNEQFF; CDR3nt: TGTGCCATCAGGCCCACCCTAGCGGACCTTTCGAATGAGCAGTTCTTC
d_gene: TRBD2; abundance: few; j_gene: TRBJ2-1; v_gene: TRBV11-3; CDR3aa: CASSRAPLAGAENEQFF; CDR3nt: TGTGCCAGCAGCCGAGCCCCCTTAGCGGGAGCGGAGAATGAGCAGTTCTTC
d_gene: TRBD2; abundance: few; j_gene: TRBJ2-4; v_gene: TRBV5-1; CDR3aa: CASSLGGSVNIQYF; CDR3nt: TGCGCCAGCAGCTTAGGCGGGAGTGTAAACATTCAGTACTTC
d_gene: NA; abundance: NA; j_gene: TRBJ2-5; v_gene: TRBV20-1; CDR3aa: CSAREVAGQETRYF; CDR3nt: TGCAGTGCCAGAGAGGTGGCAGGACAAGAGACCCGGTACTTC
d_gene: TRBD2; abundance: NA; j_gene: TRBJ2-7; v_gene: TRBV3-1; CDR3aa: CASSQEPGLAGALYEQYF; CDR3nt: TGTGCCAGCAGCCAAGAACCGGGACTAGCGGGAGCGCTCTACGAGCAGTACTTC
d_gene: NA; abundance: NA; j_gene: TRBJ2-1; v_gene: TRBV10-3; CDR3aa: CAISGVYNEQFF; CDR3nt: TGTGCCATCAGTGGGGTATACAATGAGCAGTTCTTC